The following is a T cell receptor beta chain sequence with its context. This clonotype came up once. Its cognate antigen has yet to be identified. A junction end diverges from the germline sequence, so it may reflect a read error. The data stem from a study of blood T cells in healthy people across ages (dated by TCRdb to 2013 to 2016). In the study overall: In model experiments, roughly one uniquely barcoded TCR beta cDNA molecule per two T cells was captured by template switching. Age-related changes in TCR beta repertoire diversity were measured in the study by deep sequencing normalized with unique cDNA molecular identifiers. Four age groups were formed from the donors: young (average approximately 15 years), middle-aged (approximately 40), aged (over 55) and long-lived (around 82). The study analyzed two additional independent replicas of 1 million unique cDNA reads from the same blood draw for two donors, one aged 18 to 30 and one aged 80 or older. Donors of different ages were randomly distributed across sequencing lanes to avoid experimental bias.

General study outcomes and caveats: Conclusive comparison of naive and antigen-experienced compartments was prevented by the profiling of bulk unsorted PBMCs. Estimates of total diversity based on one million sequenced T cells were regarded as lower bounds and as underestimates. Observed TCR beta diversity correlated strongly with the percentage of naive T cells measured by flow cytometry. The long-lived group showed more naive CD4+ T cells, fewer expanded clones and increased TCR diversity than the aged group, suggesting age selection. Because the CMV infection status of the donors was unknown, age-related changes in expanded clonotypes may potentially have been confounded. As age increased, observed TCR beta diversity per million T cells dropped in a roughly linear way, and a significant reduction was already evident by age 40.

CDR1 and CDR2 are read off the germline V gene as SQVTM and ANQGSEA. Taken from cysteine to phenylalanine, the CDR3 has 11 residues. CDR3 DNA is the only sequence kept; it has 33 bases, read in frame from the first base. The roughly 39 donors, aged about 6 to 95 years, were systemically healthy Caucasian individuals from Russia. Each donor gave around 9.8 milliliters of peripheral blood, collected into EDTA-treated Vacutainer tubes. Ficoll-Paque density-gradient centrifugation was used to isolate PBMCs, with at least 6.5 million per sample. Trizol reagent was used to extract total RNA from the PBMCs, yielding at least 5.5 micrograms per sample. For every donor, flow cytometry on a PBMC aliquot measured the percentage of naive CD45RAhigh/CD27high T cells. The library relied on 5' RACE. These reads were obtained on an Illumina HiSeq 2500. A second PCR of 7 to 11 cycles was performed with a sample-barcoded 5' primer and a J-beta primer mix. A template-switch 5' adaptor carrying 12 random nucleotides introduced a unique molecular identifier onto each TCR beta cDNA molecule. Each sample yielded at least 2.5 million CDR3-containing paired-end reads. The Mint cDNA synthesis kit, primed by a TRBC-specific oligonucleotide, was used to synthesize first-strand cDNA from all RNA. All cDNA was treated with uracil-DNA glycosylase and then went through a first 18-cycle PCR with the universal primers M1SS and BC2_uni_R. In the source study's methods: Each sample was normalized by randomly selecting 1 million high-quality reads, each carrying a distinct molecular identifier. Instead of being binned into consensus sequences, reads that shared molecular identifiers were thrown out. MiTCR, run with a Q25 quality threshold and the strictest error-elimination algorithm, handled CDR3 identification, clonotype clustering and error correction. A nonparametric unseen species model with Euler transformation was used to estimate lower-bound total TCR beta diversity. In-frame beta chains were kept once TCRdb had trimmed the public reads at Q25 with fastp and called clones with MiXCR. Rows with one shared CDR3 protein collapse into an entry with the most common genes and DNA. Here the V and J calls rest on TCRdb's processing, not on the authors' analysis. The sample contains about 680,000 distinct CDR3 sequences, 49% of them found a single time. The top ten clones comprise around a third of the sample.

The rearranged segments are TRBV29-1 and TRBJ1-2; TRBD1 aligns with 7 central bases. The sequenced material came from blood. The sequence was collected from a woman between 55 and 75 years old in good health. The CDR3 has the sequence CSILDRDGHTF. The sequence in DNA is TGCAGCATACTAGACAGGGATGGCCACACCTTC.